One sample yielded the 19 T cell receptor beta chains listed below, sequenced in a study of T cell clonotyping in hematopoietic cell transplantation. The table came from immunoSEQ multiplex PCR; TCRdb's copy has only in-frame clones and leaves some out. The sample holds more than 20,000 clones, approximately 87% seen once. The time point: recipient sample about 28 days before transplant, after cytoreduction. The input for sequencing was peripheral blood mononuclear cells, taken before stem cell transplant. Receptors originate from a young man with biphenotypic leukemia. Some clones in this sample may be carry-over from other donors' samples.

The V gene is TRBV30, the J gene TRBJ1-1; unclear D gene. Germline V lookup: CDR1 GTSNPN, CDR2 SVGIG (reference sequence). V dropped 4 bases and J dropped 5 bases, with 8 bases sitting between them. The CDR3 contains 11 residues. DNA for the CDR3: TGTGCCTGGACAGTAGATACTGAAGCTTTCTTT. Translating gives CAWTVDTEAFF.

This clone is a singleton in its sample. V usage is TRBV14 and J usage is TRBJ1-2; no clear D. V shed 0 bases and J shed 8 bases, with 16 bases lying between them. This CDR3 has 15 residues. Germline assignment: CDR1 SGHDN and CDR2 FVKESK. CDR3: CASSQDRKGPRGYTF. CDR3 coding DNA: TGTGCCAGCAGCCAAGATAGGAAAGGCCCCAGGGGCTACACCTTC.

The chain has TRBV27 and TRBJ1-1, with no clear D. Germline assignment: CDR1 MNHEY and CDR2 SMNVEV (reference sequence). CDR3 length equals 15 residues. V was clipped by 2 bases and J by 2 bases, with 12 bases between them. The CDR3 loop reads CASSLVRDPNTEAFF. Written as DNA, the CDR3 is TGTGCCAGCAGTTTAGTCCGAGACCCAAACACTGAAGCTTTCTTT.

The V call is TRBV7-3, the J call TRBJ1-1; D is unclear. Germline loops: CDR1 SGHTA, CDR2 FQGTGA. The CDR3 is 15 amino acids. The ends were cut back, 2 bases at V and 1 base at J, with 11 bases in the middle. CDR3 nucleotide sequence: TGTGCCAGCAGCTTACACATGATTGGGAACACTGAAGCTTTCTTT. This encodes CASSLHMIGNTEAFF.

This clone was seen just once. DNA of the CDR3: TGTGCCAGCAGCTCAACCGGAAAGAACCTCCACGAGCAGTACTTC. Amino acids: CASSSTGKNLHEQYF. This chain uses TRBV7-2 with TRBJ2-7, with unresolved D. The CDR3 runs 15 residues. V dropped 4 bases and J dropped 5 bases, with 18 bases sitting between them. The germline V gene encodes CDR1 SGHTA and CDR2 FQGNSA.

The chain joins TRBV9 to TRBJ2-3, with TRBD2 as a possible D gene (7 bases). This CDR3 contains 15 residues. Trimming removed 0 bases from V and 4 bases from J, with 12 bases in between. Germline CDR1 reads SGDLS; CDR2 reads YYNGEE. The CDR3 region is CASSVAGGWADTQYF. CDR3 DNA sequence: TGTGCCAGCAGCGTAGCGGGGGGCTGGGCAGATACGCAGTATTTT. Looking up the rest from reference TRBV9 and TRBJ2-3 gives the full variable domain: DSGVTQTPKHLITATGQRVTLRCSPRSGDLSVYWYQQSLDQGLQFLIQYYNGEERAKGNILERFSAQQFPDLHSELNLSSLELGDSALYFCASSVAGGWADTQYFGPGTRLTVL.

This rearrangement joins TRBV7-2 to TRBJ2-7; no definite D call. CDR3 size: 14 residues. V was trimmed by 1 base and J by 3 bases, leaving 10 bases between them. Germline V lookup: CDR1 SGHTA, CDR2 FQGNSA. The CDR3 nucleotides are TGTGCCAGCAGCTTAGACACCTCGGGCTACGAGCAGTACTTC. Translating it yields CASSLDTSGYEQYF.

The V gene is TRBV2, the J gene TRBJ1-1; D might be TRBD1 (6 bases). The CDR3 loop spans 14 amino acids. V was pared by 8 bases and J by 4 bases, with 17 bases between. Germline V gene data show CDR1 as SNHLY and CDR2 as FYNNEI. The CDR3 loop is CASVLDSGSTEAFF. The CDR3 DNA reads TGTGCCAGCGTTCTGGACAGCGGATCCACTGAAGCTTTCTTT.

V and J are TRBV11-2 and TRBJ1-4, with a weak D call TRBD1 (6 bases). The germline V gene encodes CDR1 SGHAT and CDR2 FQNNGV. The CDR3 is 15 amino acids. Deletions cut 5 bases from V and 5 bases from J, with 15 bases between. CDR3 in DNA: TGTGCCAGCAGCCCCTCGGGGGCAGGGAATGAAAAACTGTTTTTT. Protein product: CASSPSGAGNEKLFF. The whole variable domain, filled in from reference TRBV11-2 and TRBJ1-4, reads EAGVAQSPRYKIIEKRQSVAFWCNPISGHATLYWYQQILGQGPKLLIQFQNNGVVDDSQLPKDRFSAERLKGVDSTLKIQPAKLEDSAVYLCASSPSGAGNEKLFFGSGTQLSVL.

The chain carries TRBV6-6 and TRBJ2-2, with D perhaps being TRBD1 or TRBD2 (5 bases each). The CDR3 loop spans 14 amino acids. Germline assignment: CDR1 MNHNY and CDR2 SVGAGI (reference sequence). Trimming shortened V by 1 base and J by 5 bases, and 8 bases separated the two germline ends. CDR3 nucleotides: TGTGCCAGCAGTTACTGGGACGTAACCGGGGAGCTGTTTTTT. Amino acid sequence: CASSYWDVTGELFF.

This clone was recorded only once. This sequence joins TRBV4-3 and TRBJ2-4; 7 bases are shared with TRBD2. The CDR3 is made up of 21 amino acids. Per the germline V gene, CDR1 is LGHNA and CDR2 is YSLEER. The trim removed 2 bases at V and 8 bases at J, leaving 27 bases unmatched. CDR3 loop: CASSQNWGPQGGTGLADIQYF. DNA of the CDR3: TGCGCCAGCAGCCAAAATTGGGGTCCCCAGGGAGGGACCGGGCTAGCAGACATTCAGTACTTC.

In its sample, this clone was seen once. This rearrangement joins TRBV7-8 to TRBJ2-7; TRBD2 matches at 8 bases. CDR3 length: 15 residues. Germline loops: CDR1 SGHVS, CDR2 FQNEAQ. The ends lost 3 bases at V and 0 bases at J; junction bases unmatched: 4. CDR3 in DNA: TGTGCCAGCAGCTTTCAGCGGGAGCCCTCCTACGAGCAGTACTTC. Translating gives CASSFQREPSYEQYF.

The chain carries TRBV5-1 and TRBJ2-5; D call uncertain. The germline V gene has CDR1 SGHRS and CDR2 YFSETQ. This CDR3 has 14 residues. V shed 3 bases and J shed 1 base, with 10 bases lying between them. The CDR3 protein is CASSSGGRQETQYF. CDR3 in DNA: TGCGCCAGCAGCTCTGGCGGACGCCAAGAGACCCAGTACTTC.

The chain couples TRBV5-4 to TRBJ1-2; a possible D gene is TRBD1 (5 bases). Germline loops: CDR1 SGHNT, CDR2 YYREEE (reference sequence). The V end lost 5 bases, the J end lost 3 bases, and 11 bases lay between the germline ends. This CDR3 has 13 residues. The CDR3 spells CASSGGGHYGYTF. The DNA for the CDR3 is TGTGCCAGCAGTGGGGGAGGGCACTATGGCTACACCTTC.

The gene calls are TRBV5-1 and TRBJ1-4; no reliable D call. The germline gives CDR1 SGHRS, CDR2 YFSETQ. The V end was cut by 0 bases, the J end by 6 bases, with 12 bases between. The CDR3 is 15 amino acids. The CDR3 spells CASSLELAGYEKLFF. CDR3 sequence (DNA): TGCGCCAGCAGCTTGGAGCTTGCGGGTTATGAAAAACTGTTTTTT.

The chain couples TRBV4-1 to TRBJ2-7, with TRBD1 matching over 10 bases. The CDR3 is 14 residues long. Germline V gene sequence: CDR1 MGHRA, CDR2 YSYEKL. Trimming removed 3 bases from V and 3 bases from J; junction bases left unmatched: 2. The CDR3: CASSHGQGGYEQYF. CDR3 nucleotide sequence: TGCGCCAGCAGCCATGGACAGGGGGGCTACGAGCAGTACTTC.

This clone was detected only a few times. This sequence joins TRBV11-2 and TRBJ2-7, with 14 nucleotides matching TRBD2. After removal of 4 bases from V and 1 base from J, the junction contained 6 bases not matched to a gene. This CDR3 has 17 residues. Germline values: CDR1 SGHAT, CDR2 FQNNGV. CDR3 coding DNA: TGTGCCAGCAGCTCGAGGACTAGCGGGGGGACTTCCTACGAGCAGTACTTC. Translation: CASSSRTSGGTSYEQYF.

The rearrangement links TRBV27 to TRBJ1-5, with 7 nucleotides matching TRBD1. Germline lookup yields CDR1 MNHEY and CDR2 SMNVEV (reference sequence). J was trimmed by 5 bases and V by 2 bases; bases with no gene match: 3. The CDR3 spans 14 residues. This chain's CDR3 is CASSLEGGDQPQHF. CDR3 DNA: TGTGCCAGCAGTTTAGAAGGGGGCGATCAGCCCCAGCATTTT.

This clone was seen only a few times. This sequence joins TRBV27 and TRBJ1-5; D ambiguous. The V gene's germline CDR1 is MNHEY and CDR2 SMNVEV (reference sequence). The CDR3 has 16 residues. V was shortened by 6 bases and J by 3 bases, with 18 bases between the two germline ends. The DNA of the CDR3 is TGTGCCAGCAGAGCGGTCGCCGACCTAAACAATCAGCCCCAGCATTTT. Protein product: CASRAVADLNNQPQHF.